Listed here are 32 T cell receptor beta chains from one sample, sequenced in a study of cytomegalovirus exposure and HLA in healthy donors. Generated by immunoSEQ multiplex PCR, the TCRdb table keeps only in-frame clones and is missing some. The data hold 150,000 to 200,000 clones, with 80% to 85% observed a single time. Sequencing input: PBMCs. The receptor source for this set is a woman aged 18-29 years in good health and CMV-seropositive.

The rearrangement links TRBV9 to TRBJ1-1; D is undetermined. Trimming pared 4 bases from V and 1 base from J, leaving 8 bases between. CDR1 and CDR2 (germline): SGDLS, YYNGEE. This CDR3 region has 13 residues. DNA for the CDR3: TGTGCCAGCAGCCCCCACACGAACACTGAAGCTTTCTTT. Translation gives CASSPHTNTEAFF.

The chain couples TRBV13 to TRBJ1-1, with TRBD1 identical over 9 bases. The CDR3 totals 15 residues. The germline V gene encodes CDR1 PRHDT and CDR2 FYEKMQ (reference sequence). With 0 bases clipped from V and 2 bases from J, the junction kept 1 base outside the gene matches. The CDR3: CASSLGGQGNTEAFF. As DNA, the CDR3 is TGTGCCAGCAGCTTAGGGGGACAGGGTAACACTGAAGCTTTCTTT.

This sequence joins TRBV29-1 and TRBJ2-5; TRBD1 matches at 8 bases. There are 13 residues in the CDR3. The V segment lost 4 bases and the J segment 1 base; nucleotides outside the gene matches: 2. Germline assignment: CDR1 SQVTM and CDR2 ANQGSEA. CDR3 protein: CSVATGGQETQYF. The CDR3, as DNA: TGCAGCGTTGCCACAGGGGGCCAAGAGACCCAGTACTTC.

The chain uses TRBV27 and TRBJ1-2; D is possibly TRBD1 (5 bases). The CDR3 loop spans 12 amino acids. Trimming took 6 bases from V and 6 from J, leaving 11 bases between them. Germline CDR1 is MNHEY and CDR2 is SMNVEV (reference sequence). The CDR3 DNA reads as TGTGCCAGCAGGAGCGGGACGGATGGCTACACCTTC. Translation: CASRSGTDGYTF.

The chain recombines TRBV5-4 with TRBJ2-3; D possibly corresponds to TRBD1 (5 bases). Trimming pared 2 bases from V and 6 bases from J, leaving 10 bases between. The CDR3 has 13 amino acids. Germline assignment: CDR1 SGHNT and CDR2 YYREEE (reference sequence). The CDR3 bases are TGTGCCAGCAGCTTTCAGGGTCGGGATACGCAGTATTTT. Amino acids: CASSFQGRDTQYF. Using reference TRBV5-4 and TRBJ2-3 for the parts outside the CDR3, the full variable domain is ETGVTQSPTHLIKTRGQQVTLRCSSQSGHNTVSWYQQALGQGPQFIFQYYREEENGRGNFPPRFSGLQFPNYSSELNVNALELDDSALYLCASSFQGRDTQYFGPGTRLTVL.

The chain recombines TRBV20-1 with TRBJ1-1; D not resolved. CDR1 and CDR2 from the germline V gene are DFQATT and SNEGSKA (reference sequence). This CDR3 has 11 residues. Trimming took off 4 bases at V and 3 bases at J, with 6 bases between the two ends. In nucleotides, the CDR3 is TGCAGTGCTACCTCCTACACTGAAGCTTTCTTT. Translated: CSATSYTEAFF.

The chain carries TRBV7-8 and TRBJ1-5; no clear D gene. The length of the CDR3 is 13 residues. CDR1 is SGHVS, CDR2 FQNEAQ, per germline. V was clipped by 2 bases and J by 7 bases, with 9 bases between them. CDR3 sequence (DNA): TGTGCCAGCAGCTTAAGCCCGGAGCAGCCCCAGCATTTT. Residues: CASSLSPEQPQHF.

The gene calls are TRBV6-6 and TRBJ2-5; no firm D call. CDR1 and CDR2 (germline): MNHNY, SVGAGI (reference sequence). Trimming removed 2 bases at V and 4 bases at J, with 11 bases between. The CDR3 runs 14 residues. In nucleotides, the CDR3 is TGTGCCAGCAGTTACAGGAGTAGCCTAGAGACCCAGTACTTC. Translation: CASSYRSSLETQYF.

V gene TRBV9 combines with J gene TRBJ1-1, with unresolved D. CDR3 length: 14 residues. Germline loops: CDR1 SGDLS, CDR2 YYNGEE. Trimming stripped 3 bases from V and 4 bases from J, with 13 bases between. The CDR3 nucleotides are TGTGCCAGCAGCGCCGACTTAGAGTTCACTGAAGCTTTCTTT. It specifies CASSADLEFTEAFF.

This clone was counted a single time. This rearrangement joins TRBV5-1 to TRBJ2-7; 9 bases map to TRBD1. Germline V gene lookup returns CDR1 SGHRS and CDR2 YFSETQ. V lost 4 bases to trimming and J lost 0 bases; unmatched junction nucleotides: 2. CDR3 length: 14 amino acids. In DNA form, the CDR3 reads TGCGCCAGCAGCGTGGACAGGGGCTCCTACGAGCAGTACTTC. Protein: CASSVDRGSYEQYF.

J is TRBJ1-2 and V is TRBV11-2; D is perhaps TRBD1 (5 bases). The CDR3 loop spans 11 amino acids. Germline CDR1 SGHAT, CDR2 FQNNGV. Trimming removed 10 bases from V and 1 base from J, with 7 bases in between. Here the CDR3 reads CATGGNYGYTF. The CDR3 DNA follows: TGTGCCACCGGGGGTAACTATGGCTACACCTTC.

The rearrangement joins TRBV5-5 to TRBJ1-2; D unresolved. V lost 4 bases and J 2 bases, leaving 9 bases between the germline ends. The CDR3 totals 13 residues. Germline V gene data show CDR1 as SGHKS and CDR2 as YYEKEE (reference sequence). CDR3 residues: CASSPMANYGYTF. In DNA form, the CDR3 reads TGTGCCAGCAGCCCGATGGCCAACTATGGCTACACCTTC.

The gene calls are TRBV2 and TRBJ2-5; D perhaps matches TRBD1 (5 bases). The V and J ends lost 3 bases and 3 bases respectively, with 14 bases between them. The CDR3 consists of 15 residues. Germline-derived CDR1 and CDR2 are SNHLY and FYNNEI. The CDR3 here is CASSEGPRTEETQYF. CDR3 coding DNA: TGTGCCAGCAGTGAGGGGCCTCGCACTGAAGAGACCCAGTACTTC.

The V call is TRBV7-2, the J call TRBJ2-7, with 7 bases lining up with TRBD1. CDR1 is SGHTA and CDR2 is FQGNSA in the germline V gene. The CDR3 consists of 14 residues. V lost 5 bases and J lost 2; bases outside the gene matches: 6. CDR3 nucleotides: TGTGCCAGCAGCCATAGGGACAGAGCCTACGAGCAGTACTTC. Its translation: CASSHRDRAYEQYF.

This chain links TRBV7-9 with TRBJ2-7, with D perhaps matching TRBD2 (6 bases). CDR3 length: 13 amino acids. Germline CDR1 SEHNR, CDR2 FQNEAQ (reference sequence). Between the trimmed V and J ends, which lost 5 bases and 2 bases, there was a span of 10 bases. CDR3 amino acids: CASSPEGPYEQYF. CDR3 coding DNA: TGTGCCAGCAGCCCGGAGGGGCCCTACGAGCAGTACTTC.

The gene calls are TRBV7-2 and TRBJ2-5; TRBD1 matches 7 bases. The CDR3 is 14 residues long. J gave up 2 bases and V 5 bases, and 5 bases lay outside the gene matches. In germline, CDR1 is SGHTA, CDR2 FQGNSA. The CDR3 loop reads CASSRQGQQETQYF. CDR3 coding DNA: TGTGCCAGCAGCCGACAGGGCCAACAAGAGACCCAGTACTTC.

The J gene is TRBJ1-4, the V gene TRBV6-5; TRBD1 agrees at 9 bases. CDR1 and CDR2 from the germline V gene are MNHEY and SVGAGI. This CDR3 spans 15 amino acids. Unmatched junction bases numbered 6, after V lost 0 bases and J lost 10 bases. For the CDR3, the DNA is TGTGCCAGCAGTTACTCTCCGGGACAGGGAGGAAAACTGTTTTTT. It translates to CASSYSPGQGGKLFF.

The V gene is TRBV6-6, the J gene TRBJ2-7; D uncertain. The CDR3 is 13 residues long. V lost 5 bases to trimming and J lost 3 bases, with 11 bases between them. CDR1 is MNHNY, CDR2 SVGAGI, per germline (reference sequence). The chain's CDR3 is CASSTGPYYEQYF. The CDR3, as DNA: TGTGCCAGCAGTACTGGGCCCTACTACGAGCAGTACTTC.

CDR3 in DNA: TGTGCCAGCAGCTTAGGGGCTAATGAGCAGTTCTTC. Translation: CASSLGANEQFF. This rearrangement joins TRBV7-9 to TRBJ2-1, with unresolved D. Germline V gene sequence: CDR1 SEHNR, CDR2 FQNEAQ (reference sequence). Trimming removed 1 base at V and 7 bases at J, with 5 bases between. The CDR3 runs to 12 residues.

This chain's CDR3 is CASSQGQGFSEQYF. In nucleotides, the CDR3 is TGCGCCAGCAGCCAAGGACAGGGGTTTAGCGAGCAGTACTTC. The chain joins TRBV4-1 to TRBJ2-7; the match to TRBD1 covers 8 bases. The germline V gene encodes CDR1 MGHRA and CDR2 YSYEKL. The CDR3 length is 14 residues. J was trimmed by 6 bases and V by 1 base; bases with no gene match: 5.

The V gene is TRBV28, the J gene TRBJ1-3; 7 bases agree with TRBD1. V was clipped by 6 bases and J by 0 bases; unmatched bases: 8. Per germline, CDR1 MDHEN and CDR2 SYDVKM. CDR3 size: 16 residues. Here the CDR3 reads CASRTGSAGSGNTIYF. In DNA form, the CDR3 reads TGTGCCAGCAGGACAGGGTCGGCCGGCTCTGGAAACACCATATATTTT. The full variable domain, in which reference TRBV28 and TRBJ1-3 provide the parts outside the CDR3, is DVKVTQSSRYLVKRTGEKVFLECVQDMDHENMFWYRQDPGLGLRLIYFSYDVKMKEKGDIPEGYSVSREKKERFSLILESASTNQTSMYLCASRTGSAGSGNTIYFGEGSWLTVV.

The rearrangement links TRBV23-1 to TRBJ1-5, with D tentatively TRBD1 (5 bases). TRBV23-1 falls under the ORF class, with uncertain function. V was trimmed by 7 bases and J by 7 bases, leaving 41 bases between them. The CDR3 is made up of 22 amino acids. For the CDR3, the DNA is TGCGCCAGCACACCCTTAAGCCAAGGATGCGGGACGGATACAAGATGGCCACAGCCCCAGCATTTT. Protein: CASTPLSQGCGTDTRWPQPQHF.

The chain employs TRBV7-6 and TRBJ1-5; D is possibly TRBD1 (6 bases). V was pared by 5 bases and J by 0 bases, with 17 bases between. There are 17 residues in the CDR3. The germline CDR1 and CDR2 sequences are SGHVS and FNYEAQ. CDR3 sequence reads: CASSTPPRGPSNQPQHF. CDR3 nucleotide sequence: TGTGCCAGCAGCACCCCCCCCAGGGGACCTAGCAATCAGCCCCAGCATTTT.

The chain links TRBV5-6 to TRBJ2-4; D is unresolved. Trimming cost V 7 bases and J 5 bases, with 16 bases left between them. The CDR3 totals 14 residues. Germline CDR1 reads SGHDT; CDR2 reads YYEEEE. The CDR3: CASRLNYGENIQYF. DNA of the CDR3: TGTGCCAGCCGCCTTAACTATGGCGAAAACATTCAGTACTTC.

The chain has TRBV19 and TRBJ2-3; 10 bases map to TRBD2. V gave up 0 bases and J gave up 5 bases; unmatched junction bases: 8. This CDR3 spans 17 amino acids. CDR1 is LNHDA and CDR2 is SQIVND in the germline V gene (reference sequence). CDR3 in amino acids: CASSIDGQAGGLDTQYF. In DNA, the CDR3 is TGTGCCAGTAGTATAGACGGACAAGCGGGGGGGTTAGATACGCAGTATTTT. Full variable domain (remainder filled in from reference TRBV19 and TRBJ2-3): DGGITQSPKYLFRKEGQNVTLSCEQNLNHDAMYWYRQDPGQGLRLIYYSQIVNDFQKGDIAEGYSVSREKKESFPLTVTSAQKNPTAFYLCASSIDGQAGGLDTQYFGPGTRLTVL.

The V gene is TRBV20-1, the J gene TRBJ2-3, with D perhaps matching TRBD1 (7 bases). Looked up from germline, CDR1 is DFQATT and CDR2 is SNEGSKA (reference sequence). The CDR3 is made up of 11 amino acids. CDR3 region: CSQGGRDTQYF. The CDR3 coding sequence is TGCAGCCAGGGGGGAAGAGATACGCAGTATTTT.

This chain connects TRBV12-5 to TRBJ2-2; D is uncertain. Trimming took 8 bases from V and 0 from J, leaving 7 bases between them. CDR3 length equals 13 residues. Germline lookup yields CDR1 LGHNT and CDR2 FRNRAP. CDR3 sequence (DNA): TGTGCTAGTTCACTATCGAACACCGGGGAGCTGTTTTTT. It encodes CASSLSNTGELFF.

The CDR3 bases are TGCAGCGTTGCCAGGTCCTCAATCACCGGGGAGCTGTTTTTT. Its translation: CSVARSSITGELFF. The chain links TRBV29-1 to TRBJ2-2, with D unclear. This CDR3 spans 14 amino acids. V lost 4 bases, J lost 4 bases, and 13 bases lay in between. In germline, CDR1 is SQVTM, CDR2 ANQGSEA.

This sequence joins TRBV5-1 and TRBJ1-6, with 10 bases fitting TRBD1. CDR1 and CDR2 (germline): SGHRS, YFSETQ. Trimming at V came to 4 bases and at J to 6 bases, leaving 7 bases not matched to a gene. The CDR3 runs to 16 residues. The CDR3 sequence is CASSASGQGFNSPLHF. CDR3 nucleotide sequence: TGCGCCAGCAGCGCCTCGGGACAGGGGTTTAATTCACCCCTCCACTTT.

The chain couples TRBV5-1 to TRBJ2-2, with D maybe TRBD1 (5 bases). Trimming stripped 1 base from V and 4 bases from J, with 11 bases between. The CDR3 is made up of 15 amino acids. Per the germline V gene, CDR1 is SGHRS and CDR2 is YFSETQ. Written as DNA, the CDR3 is TGCGCCAGCAGCTTGAACTGGGGCTCCACCGGGGAGCTGTTTTTT. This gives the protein CASSLNWGSTGELFF.

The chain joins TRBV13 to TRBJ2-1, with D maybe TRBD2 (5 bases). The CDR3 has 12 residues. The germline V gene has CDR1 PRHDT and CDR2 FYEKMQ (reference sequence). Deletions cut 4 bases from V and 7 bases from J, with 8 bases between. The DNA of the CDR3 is TGTGCCAGCAGCTCCCGGGGAAATGAGCAGTTCTTC. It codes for CASSSRGNEQFF.

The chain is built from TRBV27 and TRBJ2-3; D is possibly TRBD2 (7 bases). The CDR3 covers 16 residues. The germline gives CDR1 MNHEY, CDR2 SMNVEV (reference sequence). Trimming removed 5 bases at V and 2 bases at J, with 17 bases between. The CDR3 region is CASSPVGGGLTDTQYF. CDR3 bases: TGTGCCAGCAGTCCTGTTGGCGGGGGCCTCACAGATACGCAGTATTTT.